One and the same sample provided the 2 T cell receptor beta chains below, sequenced in a study of identical twins. TCRdb fed the 5' RACE reads into MiXCR, producing one record per CDR3 protein. This sample yields about 220,000 distinct CDR3 sequences, of which 7.5% are seen a single time; under 6.5% belongs to the top ten. The data also belong to a second study, concerning yellow fever vaccine responses in identical twins.

Sequencing used CD8+ T cells sorted from blood. Receptors were obtained from a woman aged 18-29 years in good health.

This clonotype was seen many times. V gene TRBV7-9 combines with J gene TRBJ2-1, with D possibly being TRBD2 (7 bases). This CDR3 contains 15 residues. V shed 8 bases and J shed 0 bases, with 14 bases lying between them. Germline assignment: CDR1 SEHNR and CDR2 FQNEAQ (reference sequence). DNA of the CDR3: TGTGCCAGCTCCTCCGGGGGGCGCTCCTACAATGAGCAGTTCTTC. Translation: CASSSGGRSYNEQFF.

This clonotype turned up a few times. V usage is TRBV13 and J usage is TRBJ2-3, with D possibly TRBD1 on 5 matching bases. Germline V gene sequence: CDR1 PRHDT, CDR2 FYEKMQ (reference sequence). The CDR3 extends over 15 amino acids. V was trimmed by 5 bases and J by 6 bases, leaving 18 bases between them. Written as DNA, the CDR3 is TGTGCCAGCAGCCTCCGGTCGCTCAACAGGGATACGCAGTATTTT. It is translated as CASSLRSLNRDTQYF. The full variable domain, completed using reference TRBV13 and TRBJ2-3, is AAGVIQSPRHLIKEKRETATLKCYPIPRHDTVYWYQQGPGQDPQFLISFYEKMQSDKGSIPDRFSAQQFSDYHSELNMSSLELGDSALYFCASSLRSLNRDTQYFGPGTRLTVL.